The 29 T cell receptor beta chains given below trace back to one sample, sequenced in a study of vaccination and CD4 T cells after COVID-19. For these receptors, no antigen is known. Oncomine TCR Beta short-read sequencing was applied to DNA from cultured CD4+ T cells. TCRdb called the PCR reads again in MiXCR, with one record for every CDR3 protein. Among some 14,000 distinct CDR3 sequences listed, nearly 75% were seen once. Treatment reported: approximately 10-day PBMC culture with coronavirus spike peptide pools or control peptides (ViraFEST assay). The specimen was CD4+ T cells from blood, cultured in vitro. Every receptor here comes from a human donor who had recovered from COVID-19.

This chain links TRBV12-3 or TRBV12-4 with TRBJ1-1; D is unresolved. The CDR3 has 12 amino acids. With 3 bases removed from V and 6 bases from J, the gap between germline ends came to 8 bases. The CDR3, as DNA: TGTGCCAGCAGTTTGGAGGGTCCTGAAGCTTTCTTT. The encoded protein is CASSLEGPEAFF.

V and J are TRBV7-2 and TRBJ1-2; D ambiguous. Germline V gene lookup returns CDR1 SGHTA and CDR2 FQGNSA. The CDR3 sequence is 18 residues long. Trimming cost V 3 bases and J 0 bases, with 20 bases left between them. The CDR3 nucleotides read TGTGCCAGCAGCTTTACTTCGACAATCGAACAAGCTAACTATGGCTACACCTTC. Encoded protein: CASSFTSTIEQANYGYTF. Full variable domain (rest looked up from reference TRBV7-2 and TRBJ1-2): GAGVSQSPSNKVTEKGKDVELRCDPISGHTALYWYRQSLGQGLEFLIYFQGNSAPDKSGLPSDRFSAERTGGSVSTLTIQRTQQEDSAVYLCASSFTSTIEQANYGYTFGSGTRLTVV.

The rearrangement uses TRBV7-9 and TRBJ2-3; 8 positions agree with TRBD2. Germline V lookup: CDR1 SEHNR, CDR2 FQNEAQ (reference sequence). The V segment lost 1 base and the J segment 4 bases; nucleotides outside the gene matches: 10. The length of the CDR3 is 17 residues. The DNA of the CDR3 is TGTGCCAGCAGCTTAGGGGCCGGGACTAGTAGAGCAGATACGCAGTATTTT. This gives the protein CASSLGAGTSRADTQYF.

In its sample, this clonotype was seen a few times. This sequence joins TRBV5-5 and TRBJ1-5; D gene uncertain. Germline CDR1 is SGHKS and CDR2 is YYEKEE (reference sequence). V was pared by 3 bases and J by 0 bases, with 7 bases between. CDR3 length: 14 residues. Here the CDR3 reads CASSWSNSNQPQHF. Written as DNA, the CDR3 is TGTGCCAGCAGCTGGAGTAATAGCAATCAGCCCCAGCATTTT.

This clonotype is a singleton in its sample. The DNA of the CDR3 is TGCGCCAGCAGCCAAGATCTCAGGTACCAAGAGACCCAGTACTTC. Its translation: CASSQDLRYQETQYF. The chain employs TRBV4-3 and TRBJ2-5; D unresolved. The CDR3 sequence is 15 residues long. Germline V gene lookup returns CDR1 LGHNA and CDR2 YSLEER. Between the trimmed V and J ends, which lost 0 bases and 0 bases, there was a span of 8 bases.

This sequence joins TRBV20-1 and TRBJ1-5, with D possibly TRBD1 on 6 matching bases. Trimming took 6 bases from V and 1 from J, leaving 16 bases between them. This CDR3 has 15 amino acids. Germline-derived CDR1 and CDR2 are DFQATT and SNEGSKA (reference sequence). The CDR3 is CSAPPGTNSNQPQHF. CDR3 nucleotide sequence: TGCAGTGCACCCCCCGGGACAAACAGCAATCAGCCCCAGCATTTT.

This clonotype was picked up a small number of times. V gene TRBV20-1 combines with J gene TRBJ1-1; the D gene is possibly TRBD1 (5 bases). Germline CDR1 DFQATT, CDR2 SNEGSKA (reference sequence). This CDR3 comprises 13 residues. In DNA form, the CDR3 reads TGCACCACGCCGGGGCCGGGGAGGACTGAAGCTTTCTTT. Protein sequence: CTTPGPGRTEAFF.

The rearrangement uses TRBV28 and TRBJ2-5, with D perhaps matching TRBD2 (6 bases). This CDR3 is built from 13 residues. Germline CDR1 MDHEN, CDR2 SYDVKM. With 7 bases removed from V and 5 bases from J, the gap between germline ends came to 14 bases. The chain's CDR3 is CASMRGGGETQYF. CDR3 DNA sequence: TGTGCCAGCATGAGGGGAGGAGGGGAGACCCAGTACTTC.

V and J are TRBV7-2 and TRBJ1-5; the match to TRBD1 covers 9 bases. Trimming cost V 5 bases and J 6 bases; bases outside gene matches: 8. The CDR3 is made up of 15 amino acids. Germline V gene sequence: CDR1 SGHTA, CDR2 FQGNSA. DNA for the CDR3: TGTGCCAGCAGCGCAGGGACAGGGATCGGTCAGCCCCAGCATTTT. Translation gives CASSAGTGIGQPQHF.

J is TRBJ2-7 and V is TRBV10-3; TRBD1 aligns across 8 bases. The germline V gene has CDR1 ENHRY and CDR2 SYGVKD. The CDR3 has 15 amino acids. V lost 2 bases and J lost 4; bases outside the gene matches: 7. The CDR3 DNA is TGTGCCATCAGTGAGGGCAGGGGGCATGGGTACGAGCAGTACTTC. Translating gives CAISEGRGHGYEQYF.

This chain connects TRBV6-5 to TRBJ1-1; D call uncertain. Deletions cut 0 bases from V and 0 bases from J, with 14 bases between. Germline CDR1 is MNHEY and CDR2 is SVGAGI. This CDR3 is 17 amino acids long. Here the CDR3 DNA reads TGTGCCAGCAGTTACTCCCCAGAGAGCCCCATGAACACTGAAGCTTTCTTT. It codes for CASSYSPESPMNTEAFF.

The chain recombines TRBV12-3 or TRBV12-4 with TRBJ2-7; D is undetermined. The CDR3 contains 8 residues. Trimming removed 6 bases at V and 12 bases at J, with 6 bases between. Here the CDR3 reads CASSHLYF. Written as DNA, the CDR3 is TGTGCCAGCAGCCATCTGTACTTC.

In DNA form, the CDR3 reads TGTGCCAGCAGCTTGGACCTGCTGAACACCGGGGAGCTGTTTTTT. Protein product: CASSLDLLNTGELFF. V is TRBV7-6 and J is TRBJ2-2; D remains ambiguous. This CDR3 contains 15 residues. Deletions cut 3 bases from V and 1 base from J, with 9 bases between. CDR1 and CDR2 (germline): SGHVS, FNYEAQ.

The chain joins TRBV18 to TRBJ2-3, with D possibly matching TRBD1 (6 bases). The CDR3 has 14 residues. V was cut by 4 bases and J by 4 bases, with 12 bases left in between. Looked up from germline, CDR1 is KGHSH and CDR2 is LQKENI. Here the CDR3 reads CASSLPGVADTQYF. CDR3 nucleotide sequence: TGTGCCAGCTCACTTCCAGGGGTGGCAGATACGCAGTATTTT.

The rearrangement uses TRBV20-1 and TRBJ1-5; TRBD1 aligns across 7 bases. Germline V gene data show CDR1 as DFQATT and CDR2 as SNEGSKA (reference sequence). The J segment lost 0 bases and the V segment lost 6 bases, leaving 14 bases of the junction unmatched. This CDR3 region has 17 residues. The CDR3 loop reads CSAGARGRLSSNQPQHF. The CDR3 bases are TGCAGTGCAGGGGCCAGGGGGAGGCTTAGTAGCAATCAGCCCCAGCATTTT.

The chain employs TRBV25-1 and TRBJ2-6; D is possibly TRBD1 (5 bases). The CDR3 runs to 17 residues. The germline V and J ends were trimmed by 7 bases and 0 bases, with 16 bases remaining between them. Per the germline V gene, CDR1 is MGHDK and CDR2 is SYGVNS. CDR3 sequence reads: CASTEAGFASGANVLTF. CDR3 nucleotide sequence: TGTGCCAGCACCGAGGCAGGGTTTGCCTCTGGGGCCAACGTCCTGACTTTC.

The V and J genes are TRBV5-4 and TRBJ2-1, with TRBD2 matching over 10 bases. Losses at the gene ends were 3 bases for V and 6 bases for J; bases not matched to a gene: 9. The germline gives CDR1 SGHNT, CDR2 YYREEE (reference sequence). CDR3 length: 16 amino acids. CDR3 nucleotides: TGTGCCAGCAGCTACGGAAGGCCTAGCGGGAGCAATGAGCAGTTCTTC. Amino acid sequence: CASSYGRPSGSNEQFF.

The chain combines TRBV2 with TRBJ2-1; D perhaps matches TRBD2 (5 bases). CDR1 and CDR2 from the germline V gene are SNHLY and FYNNEI. V dropped 1 base and J dropped 12 bases, with 19 bases sitting between them. This CDR3 comprises 15 residues. The CDR3 reads CASSEVLRRYRGQFF. As DNA, the CDR3 is TGTGCCAGCAGTGAAGTTTTAAGGAGGTACCGTGGGCAGTTCTTC. Full variable domain (rest looked up from reference TRBV2 and TRBJ2-1): EPEVTQTPSHQVTQMGQEVILRCVPISNHLYFYWYRQILGQKVEFLVSFYNNEISEKSEIFDDQFSVERPDGSNFTLKIRSTKLEDSAMYFCASSEVLRRYRGQFFGPGTRLTVL.

This chain joins TRBV7-2 and TRBJ1-3; D not certain. There are 12 residues in the CDR3. Trimming left V 5 bases short and J 2 bases short, with 4 bases between. Germline CDR1 and CDR2: SGHTA and FQGNSA. The CDR3 here is CASSPTGNTIYF. CDR3 bases: TGTGCCAGCAGCCCAACTGGAAACACCATATATTTT.

V usage is TRBV7-2 and J usage is TRBJ2-2; 7 bases are shared with TRBD1. V gave up 2 bases and J gave up 3 bases; unmatched junction bases: 6. Germline CDR1 and CDR2: SGHTA and FQGNSA. This CDR3 has 16 residues. The CDR3 reads CASSLQTRGYTGELFF. Written as DNA, the CDR3 is TGTGCCAGCAGCTTACAAACCAGGGGGTACACCGGGGAGCTGTTTTTT.

This clonotype is a singleton in its sample. The CDR3 loop reads CASSSNRARASGANVLTF. The CDR3 DNA reads TGTGCCAGCAGCAGCAACAGAGCCCGGGCCTCTGGGGCCAACGTCCTGACTTTC. J is TRBJ2-6 and V is TRBV6-1; D is uncertain. The V end was cut by 6 bases, the J end by 0 bases, with 18 bases between. The V gene's germline CDR1 is MNHNS and CDR2 SASEGT. The CDR3 has 18 residues.

J is TRBJ2-7 and V is TRBV20-1; maybe TRBD2 (6 bases). V was clipped by 3 bases and J by 7 bases, with 19 bases between them. The CDR3 runs 14 residues. Germline V CDR1 and CDR2: DFQATT, SNEGSKA (reference sequence). CDR3: CSASVTLYGGEQYF. CDR3 DNA sequence: TGCAGTGCTAGCGTTACTCTTTATGGGGGGGAGCAGTACTTC.

This clonotype was counted a single time. The chain uses TRBV7-8 and TRBJ2-7; D is unclear. Germline V CDR1 and CDR2: SGHVS, FQNEAQ. This CDR3 spans 16 amino acids. V was shortened by 2 bases and J by 3 bases, with 17 bases between the two germline ends. This CDR3 reads CASSLKQANSFYEQYF. In DNA, the CDR3 is TGTGCCAGCAGCTTAAAGCAGGCTAACTCTTTCTACGAGCAGTACTTC.

V is TRBV6-1 and J is TRBJ1-1, with TRBD1 matching over 8 bases. Germline V gene sequence: CDR1 MNHNS, CDR2 SASEGT. The CDR3 runs 12 residues. The V gene end was trimmed by 5 bases and the J gene end by 11 bases; junction bases not matched to a gene: 7. Here the CDR3 reads CASSRRQGRAFF. The DNA for the CDR3 is TGTGCCAGCAGTAGGAGACAGGGGAGGGCTTTCTTT.

A few counts support this clonotype. This rearrangement joins TRBV20-1 to TRBJ1-5; 7 bases map to TRBD1. J was trimmed by 4 bases and V by 6 bases; bases with no gene match: 3. The CDR3 has 12 residues. Germline V CDR1 and CDR2: DFQATT, SNEGSKA (reference sequence). The CDR3 loop reads CSAAGGNQPQHF. The CDR3 DNA reads TGCAGTGCGGCAGGGGGTAATCAGCCCCAGCATTTT.

The V and J genes are TRBV2 and TRBJ2-2, with no clear D. Germline loops: CDR1 SNHLY, CDR2 FYNNEI. This CDR3 comprises 12 residues. V was clipped by 8 bases and J by 4 bases, with 8 bases between them. The CDR3 spells CASLVITGELFF. The DNA of the CDR3 is TGTGCCAGCCTAGTAATCACCGGGGAGCTGTTTTTT.

The genes are TRBV6-2 or TRBV6-3 and TRBJ2-5; the D gene could be TRBD1 or TRBD2 (6 bases each). The V gene lost 6 bases and the J gene lost 5 bases, with 16 bases spanning the gap. Germline V CDR1 and CDR2: MNHEY, SVGEGT. The CDR3 consists of 14 residues. The CDR3 loop reads CASSQRMGGETQYF. The CDR3 DNA sequence: TGTGCCAGCAGCCAAAGGATGGGGGGCGAGACCCAGTACTTC.

V gene TRBV11-3 combines with J gene TRBJ1-1, with D unresolved. Between the trimmed V and J ends, which lost 0 bases and 1 base, there was a span of 12 bases. This CDR3 is built from 16 residues. Germline CDR1 and CDR2: SGHNT and YENEEA. In DNA, the CDR3 is TGTGCCAGCAGCTTAGATCAGCCGGAAGAGAACACTGAAGCTTTCTTT. Translation: CASSLDQPEENTEAFF. Full variable domain (remainder filled in from reference TRBV11-3 and TRBJ1-1): EAGVVQSPRYKIIEKKQPVAFWCNPISGHNTLYWYLQNLGQGPELLIRYENEEAVDDSQLPKDRFSAERLKGVDSTLKIQPAELGDSAVYLCASSLDQPEENTEAFFGQGTRLTVV.

The chain is built from TRBV28 and TRBJ2-1; the D is unclear. CDR3 length: 15 amino acids. Germline V gene lookup returns CDR1 MDHEN and CDR2 SYDVKM. V gave up 2 bases and J gave up 6 bases, with 14 bases separating them. The CDR3 bases are TGTGCCAGCAGTTTAGGTGCCTACAGCCGCAATGAGCAGTTCTTC. Amino acid sequence: CASSLGAYSRNEQFF.